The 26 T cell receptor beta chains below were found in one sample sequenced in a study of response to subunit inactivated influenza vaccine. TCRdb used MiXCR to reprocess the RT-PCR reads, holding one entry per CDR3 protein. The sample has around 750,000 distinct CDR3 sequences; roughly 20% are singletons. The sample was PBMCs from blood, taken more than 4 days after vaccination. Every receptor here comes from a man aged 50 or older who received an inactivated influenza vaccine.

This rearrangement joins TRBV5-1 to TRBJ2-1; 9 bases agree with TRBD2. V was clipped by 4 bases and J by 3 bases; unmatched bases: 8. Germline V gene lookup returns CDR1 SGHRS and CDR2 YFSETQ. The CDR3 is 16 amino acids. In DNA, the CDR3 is TGCGCCAGCAGCCCAGGCGGCGGGGGGGGCTACAATGAGCAGTTCTTC. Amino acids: CASSPGGGGGYNEQFF.

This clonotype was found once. CDR3: CASSKGQPGQPQHF. Here the CDR3 DNA reads TGTGCCAGTAGTAAGGGACAGCCTGGTCAGCCCCAGCATTTT. The chain employs TRBV19 and TRBJ1-5; 7 bases agree with TRBD1. The V gene's germline CDR1 is LNHDA and CDR2 SQIVND (reference sequence). The CDR3 runs to 14 residues. After removal of 4 bases from V and 6 bases from J, the junction contained 6 bases not matched to a gene.

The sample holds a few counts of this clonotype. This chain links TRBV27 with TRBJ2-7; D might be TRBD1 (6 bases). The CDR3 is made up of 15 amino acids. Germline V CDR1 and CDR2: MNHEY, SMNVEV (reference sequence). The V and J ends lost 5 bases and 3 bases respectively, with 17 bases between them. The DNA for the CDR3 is TGTGCCAGCAGTCCCGACGCGACAGGCTACTACGAGCAGTACTTC. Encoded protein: CASSPDATGYYEQYF.

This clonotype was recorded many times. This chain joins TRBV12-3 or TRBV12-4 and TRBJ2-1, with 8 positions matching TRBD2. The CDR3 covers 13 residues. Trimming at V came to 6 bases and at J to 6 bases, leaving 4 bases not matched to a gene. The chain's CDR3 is CASRGLGRNEQFF. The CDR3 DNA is TGTGCCAGCAGGGGACTAGGCCGCAATGAGCAGTTCTTC.

CDR3 sequence: CATSKTRQGGETQYF. The DNA for the CDR3 is TGTGCCACCAGCAAAACGCGCCAGGGAGGAGAGACCCAGTACTTC. The J gene is TRBJ2-5, the V gene TRBV15; D is perhaps TRBD2 (6 bases). The V gene's germline CDR1 is LNHNV and CDR2 YYDKDF (reference sequence). Trimming left V 4 bases short and J 4 bases short, with 16 bases between. The CDR3 sequence is 15 residues long.

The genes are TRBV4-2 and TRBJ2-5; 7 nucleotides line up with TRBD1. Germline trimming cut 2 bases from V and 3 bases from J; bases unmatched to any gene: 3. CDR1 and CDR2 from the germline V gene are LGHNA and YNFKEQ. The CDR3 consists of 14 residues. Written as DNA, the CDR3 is TGTGCCAGCAGCCAATCTACAGGGGAAGAGACCCAGTACTTC. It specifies CASSQSTGEETQYF.

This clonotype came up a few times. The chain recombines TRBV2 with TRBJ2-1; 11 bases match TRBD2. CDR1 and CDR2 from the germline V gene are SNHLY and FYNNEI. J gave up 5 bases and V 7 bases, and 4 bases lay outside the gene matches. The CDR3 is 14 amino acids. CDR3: CASTPSGRNNEQFF. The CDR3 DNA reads TGTGCCAGCACTCCTAGCGGGAGGAACAATGAGCAGTTCTTC.

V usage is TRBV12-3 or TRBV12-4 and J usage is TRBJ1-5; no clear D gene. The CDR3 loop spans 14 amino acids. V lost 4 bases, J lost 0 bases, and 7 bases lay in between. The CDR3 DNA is TGTGCCAGCAGTTCGTCTAATAGCAATCAGCCCCAGCATTTT. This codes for CASSSSNSNQPQHF.

CDR3 protein: CASSPDRVRNTEAFF. Written as DNA, the CDR3 is TGTGCCAGCAGCCCTGACAGGGTGAGGAACACTGAAGCTTTCTTT. The chain uses TRBV7-2 and TRBJ1-1, with 7 bases identical to TRBD1. CDR1 is SGHTA, CDR2 FQGNSA, per germline. The CDR3 extends over 15 amino acids. J gave up 1 base and V 5 bases, and 7 bases lay outside the gene matches.

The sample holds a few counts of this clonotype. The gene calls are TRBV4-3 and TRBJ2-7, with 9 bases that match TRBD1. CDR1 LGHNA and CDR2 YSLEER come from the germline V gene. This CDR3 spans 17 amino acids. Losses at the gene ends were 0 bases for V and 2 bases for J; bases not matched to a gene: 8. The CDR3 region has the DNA TGCGCCAGCAGCCAAGATCTAGTAGGACAGGGGCCCTACGAGCAGTACTTC. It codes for CASSQDLVGQGPYEQYF.

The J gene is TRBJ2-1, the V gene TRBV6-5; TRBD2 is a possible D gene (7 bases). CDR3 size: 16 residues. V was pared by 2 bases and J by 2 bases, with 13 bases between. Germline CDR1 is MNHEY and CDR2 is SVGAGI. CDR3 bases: TGTGCCAGCAGTTACCGGCGGGGGCGAGCCTACAATGAGCAGTTCTTC. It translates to CASSYRRGRAYNEQFF.

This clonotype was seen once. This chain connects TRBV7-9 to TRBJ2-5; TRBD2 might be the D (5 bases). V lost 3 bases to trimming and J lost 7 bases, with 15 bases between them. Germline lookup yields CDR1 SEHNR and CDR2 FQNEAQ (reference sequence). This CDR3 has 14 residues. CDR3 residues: CASSFGDQGRTQYF. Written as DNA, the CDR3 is TGTGCCAGCAGCTTTGGGGATCAAGGGAGGACCCAGTACTTC.

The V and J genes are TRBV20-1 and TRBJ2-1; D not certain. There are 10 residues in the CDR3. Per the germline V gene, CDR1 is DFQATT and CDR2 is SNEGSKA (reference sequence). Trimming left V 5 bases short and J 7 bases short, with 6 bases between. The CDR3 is CSAAWNEQFF. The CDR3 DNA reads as TGCAGTGCTGCCTGGAATGAGCAGTTCTTC.

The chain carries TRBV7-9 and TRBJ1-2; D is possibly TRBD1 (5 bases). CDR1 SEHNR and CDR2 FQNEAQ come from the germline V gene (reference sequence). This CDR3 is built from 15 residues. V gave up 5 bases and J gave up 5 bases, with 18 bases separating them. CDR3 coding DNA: TGTGCCAGCAGCCCGTCGGGGCAGGGATTATATGGCTACACCTTC. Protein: CASSPSGQGLYGYTF.

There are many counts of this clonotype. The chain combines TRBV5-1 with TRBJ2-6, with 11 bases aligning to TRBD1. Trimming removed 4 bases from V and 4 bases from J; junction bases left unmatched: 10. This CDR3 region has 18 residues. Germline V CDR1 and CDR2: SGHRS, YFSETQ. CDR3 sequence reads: CASSVRTGGAEGANVLTF. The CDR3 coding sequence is TGCGCCAGCAGCGTCAGGACAGGGGGCGCGGAAGGGGCCAACGTCCTGACTTTC.

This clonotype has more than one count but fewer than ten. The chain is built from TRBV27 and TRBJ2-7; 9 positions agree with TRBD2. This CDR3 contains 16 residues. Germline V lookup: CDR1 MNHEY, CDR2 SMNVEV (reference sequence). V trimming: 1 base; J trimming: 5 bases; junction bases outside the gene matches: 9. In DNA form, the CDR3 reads TGTGCCAGCAGTTTATTAAGCGCGGGAGGGCCCCACGAGCAGTACTTC. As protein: CASSLLSAGGPHEQYF.

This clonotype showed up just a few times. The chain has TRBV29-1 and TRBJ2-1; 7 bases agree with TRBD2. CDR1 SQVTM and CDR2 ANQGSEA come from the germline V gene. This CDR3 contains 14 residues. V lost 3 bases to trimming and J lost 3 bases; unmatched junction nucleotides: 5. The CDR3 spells CSVEKRGYYNEQFF. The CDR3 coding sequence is TGCAGCGTTGAGAAGCGGGGCTACTACAATGAGCAGTTCTTC.

CDR3 sequence reads: CASSDWGRETQYF. CDR3 coding DNA: TGTGCCAGCAGCGACTGGGGGCGTGAGACCCAGTACTTC. The chain is built from TRBV7-9 and TRBJ2-5; a weak D match, TRBD1 (6 bases). Looked up from germline, CDR1 is SEHNR and CDR2 is FQNEAQ (reference sequence). With 5 bases removed from V and 5 bases from J, the gap between germline ends came to 12 bases. The CDR3 is 13 residues long.

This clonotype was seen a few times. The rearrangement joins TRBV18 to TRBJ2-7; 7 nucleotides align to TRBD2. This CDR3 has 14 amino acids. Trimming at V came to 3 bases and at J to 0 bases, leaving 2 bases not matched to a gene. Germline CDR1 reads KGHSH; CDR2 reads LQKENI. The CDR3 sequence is CASSPGRASYEQYF. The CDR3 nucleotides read TGTGCCAGCTCACCGGGGAGGGCCTCCTACGAGCAGTACTTC.

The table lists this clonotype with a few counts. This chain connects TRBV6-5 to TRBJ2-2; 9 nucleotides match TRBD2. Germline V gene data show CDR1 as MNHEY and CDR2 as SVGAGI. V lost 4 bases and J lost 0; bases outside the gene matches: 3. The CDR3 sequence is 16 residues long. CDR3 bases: TGTGCCAGCAGTTTACTAGCGGGTTCGAACACCGGGGAGCTGTTTTTT. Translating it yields CASSLLAGSNTGELFF.

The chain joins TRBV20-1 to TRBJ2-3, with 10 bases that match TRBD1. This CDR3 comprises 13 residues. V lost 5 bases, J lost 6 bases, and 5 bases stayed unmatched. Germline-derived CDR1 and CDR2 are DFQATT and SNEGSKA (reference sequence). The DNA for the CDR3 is TGCAGTGCTCCCCCGGGACAGGGGGATACGCAGTATTTT. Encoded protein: CSAPPGQGDTQYF.

CDR3 loop: CSAAAHYPSYEQYF. CDR3 in DNA: TGCAGTGCCGCGGCCCACTACCCCAGCTACGAGCAGTACTTC. The chain recombines TRBV20-1 with TRBJ2-7; no reliable D call. Germline loops: CDR1 DFQATT, CDR2 SNEGSKA (reference sequence). This CDR3 comprises 14 residues. V shed 6 bases and J shed 3 bases, with 18 bases lying between them.

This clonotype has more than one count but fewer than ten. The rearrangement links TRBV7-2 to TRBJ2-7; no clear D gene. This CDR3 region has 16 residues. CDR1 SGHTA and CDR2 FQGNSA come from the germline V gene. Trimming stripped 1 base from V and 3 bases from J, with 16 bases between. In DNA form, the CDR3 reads TGTGCCAGCAGCTTAGTATCTCAGGATTCGGGCTACGAGCAGTACTTC. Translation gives CASSLVSQDSGYEQYF.

The CDR3 bases are TGCAGTGCTAGAGATCTGCTAGCGGGATCCTACGAGCAGTACTTC. It translates to CSARDLLAGSYEQYF. The rearrangement links TRBV20-1 to TRBJ2-7, with 9 bases identical to TRBD2. Trimming cost V 0 bases and J 1 base; bases outside gene matches: 4. CDR1 is DFQATT and CDR2 is SNEGSKA in the germline V gene (reference sequence). The CDR3 covers 15 residues.

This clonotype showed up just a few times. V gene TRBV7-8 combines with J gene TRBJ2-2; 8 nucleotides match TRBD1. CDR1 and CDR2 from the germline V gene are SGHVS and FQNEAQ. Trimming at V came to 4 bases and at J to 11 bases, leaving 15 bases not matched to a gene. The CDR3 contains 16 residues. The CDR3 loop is CASSYTGQGRFSELFF. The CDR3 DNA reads TGTGCCAGCAGCTATACCGGACAGGGAAGGTTTAGTGAGCTGTTTTTT. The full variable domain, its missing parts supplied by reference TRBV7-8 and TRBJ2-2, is GAGVSQSPRYKVAKRGQDVALRCDPISGHVSLFWYQQALGQGPEFLTYFQNEAQLDKSGLPSDRFFAERPEGSVSTLKIQRTQQEDSAVYLCASSYTGQGRFSELFFGEGSRLTVL.

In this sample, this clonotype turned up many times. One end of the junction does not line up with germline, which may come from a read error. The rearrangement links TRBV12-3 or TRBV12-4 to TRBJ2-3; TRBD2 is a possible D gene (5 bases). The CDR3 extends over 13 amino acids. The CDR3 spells CASRRTSTDTQYF. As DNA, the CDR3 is TGCGCCAGCAGAAGGACTAGCACAGATACGCAGTATTTT.